The source of this TCR beta chain is a study of blood T cell repertoires in COVID-19. The V and J ends lost 7 bases and 4 bases, in that order; junction bases with no gene match: 10. The CDR3 sequence is 14 residues long. The germline CDR1 and CDR2 sequences are MDHEN and SYDVKM. As originally analysed: Reference gene primer amplification yielded estimated nucleated cell counts. Profiled with immunoSEQ multiplex PCR; TCRdb holds only in-frame clones, not every one. The D gene and trimming were derived from the DNA, and the V and J assignments and clone size from that table. The sample has under 100,000 clones; about 90% are singletons.

V gene TRBV28 combines with J gene TRBJ2-7; 7 bases match TRBD1. Input material: peripheral blood. The TCR originated in a male donor with acute or convalescent COVID-19. CDR3 amino acids: CASIPGGGGYEQYF. CDR3 coding DNA: TGTGCCAGCATTCCAGGGGGTGGGGGTTACGAGCAGTACTTC.